The 14 T cell receptor beta chains below were found in one sample sequenced in a study of CD8+CD57+ T cells in acquired aplastic anemia. Template material for TCR beta VDJ and CDR3 profiling consisted of genomic DNA. TCRdb called the reads again in MiXCR, with one record for every CDR3 protein. Found here are about 170,000 distinct CDR3 sequences, around 40% of them singletons; the top ten hold 1.1%. Sequenced sample: sorted CD4+, CD8+, or CD8+CD57+ T cells (not recorded which) from PBMCs. The receptors come from a human donor in good health.

The chain combines TRBV29-1 with TRBJ1-2, with TRBD1 matching over 10 bases. Losses at the gene ends were 5 bases for V and 8 bases for J; bases not matched to a gene: 5. In germline, CDR1 is SQVTM, CDR2 ANQGSEA. The CDR3 covers 12 residues. The CDR3 nucleotides read TGCAGCGTTCGGACAGGGGGTGTGGGCTACACCTTC. Its translation: CSVRTGGVGYTF.

This chain connects TRBV29-1 to TRBJ1-1, with TRBD1 matching over 7 bases. V lost 7 bases and J lost 3; bases outside the gene matches: 11. There are 14 residues in the CDR3. Germline CDR1 reads SQVTM; CDR2 reads ANQGSEA. CDR3 protein: CSATTGFSDTEAFF. The CDR3 DNA is TGCAGCGCCACGACAGGGTTCTCGGACACTGAAGCTTTCTTT.

At least ten counts were recorded for this clonotype. The rearrangement joins TRBV6-1 to TRBJ1-2, with TRBD1 matching over 7 bases. V gave up 6 bases and J gave up 3 bases; unmatched junction bases: 4. This CDR3 contains 13 residues. Germline assignment: CDR1 MNHNS and CDR2 SASEGT. The CDR3 region has the DNA TGTGCCAGCAGCCCGGGACAGTACTATGGCTACACCTTC. Protein sequence: CASSPGQYYGYTF.

This clonotype has at least ten counts. The chain is built from TRBV12-3 or TRBV12-4 and TRBJ1-1; 10 nucleotides line up with TRBD1. This CDR3 is 14 amino acids long. CDR3 coding DNA: TGTGCGTCGACAGGGGGCAATGGGAACACTGAAGCTTTCTTT. It translates to CASTGGNGNTEAFF.

This sequence joins TRBV5-5 and TRBJ1-2; 7 bases agree with TRBD1. This CDR3 contains 16 residues. V shed 3 bases and J 0 bases; nucleotides not matched to a gene: 8. Per the germline V gene, CDR1 is SGHKS and CDR2 is YYEKEE (reference sequence). The CDR3 here is CASSSFLTGSNYGYTF. The CDR3 DNA sequence: TGTGCCAGCAGCTCATTCCTGACAGGGTCTAACTATGGCTACACCTTC.

Comments on this clonotype: Germline is not matched at one junction end, which may reflect a read error. This sequence joins TRBV10-3 and TRBJ2-1; 14 bases fit TRBD2. Germline values: CDR1 ENHRY, CDR2 SYGVKD. CDR3 length equals 16 residues. The CDR3, as DNA: TGTGCCATCAGAGATACAGGGACTAGCGGGAGCTATGAGCACTTCTTC. Translating gives CAIRDTGTSGSYEHFF.

V usage is TRBV4-1 and J usage is TRBJ2-2; D possibly corresponds to TRBD1 (6 bases). The CDR3 consists of 17 residues. Trimming cost V 1 base and J 6 bases, with 18 bases left between them. CDR1 is MGHRA and CDR2 is YSYEKL in the germline V gene. In DNA, the CDR3 is TGCGCCAGCAGCCAAGGGAGAAACAGGGACGGTTCCGGGGAGCTGTTTTTT. Translated, it gives CASSQGRNRDGSGELFF.

The chain has TRBV19 and TRBJ2-5; D is unresolved. The germline CDR1 and CDR2 sequences are LNHDA and SQIVND (reference sequence). The CDR3 sequence is 12 residues long. Trimming removed 3 bases from V and 5 bases from J, with 7 bases in between. The CDR3 reads CASSIEEETQYF. DNA for the CDR3: TGTGCCAGTAGTATTGAGGAGGAGACCCAGTACTTC.

There are many counts of this clonotype. The V gene is TRBV12-3 or TRBV12-4, the J gene TRBJ2-1; D call uncertain. The CDR3 runs 12 residues. V lost 10 bases, J lost 3 bases, and 10 bases lay in between. CDR3 in amino acids: CATSRVYNEQFF. The CDR3, as DNA: TGTGCCACCAGCCGGGTCTACAATGAGCAGTTCTTC.

On this clonotype itself: A much larger clone lies a single base off, so this may be a read error. This rearrangement joins TRBV6-4 to TRBJ2-6; possibly TRBD1 for D (6 bases). Per the germline V gene, CDR1 is MRHNA and CDR2 is SNTAGT. CDR3 size: 15 residues. The CDR3 protein is CASSQGISGANLLTF. CDR3 DNA sequence: TGTGCCAGCAGCCAGGGGATCTCTGGGGCCAACCTCCTGACTTTC.

The chain links TRBV24-1 to TRBJ1-5, with 8 bases fitting TRBD1. The germline V gene has CDR1 KGHDR and CDR2 SFDVKD. CDR3 length equals 16 residues. V lost 3 bases and J lost 3; bases outside the gene matches: 6. The CDR3 sequence: CATSDHRGGPNQPQHF. The CDR3 region has the DNA TGTGCCACCAGTGATCACAGGGGGGGTCCCAATCAGCCCCAGCATTTT.

V usage is TRBV15 and J usage is TRBJ2-7, with D unclear. The ends were cut back, 1 base at V and 3 bases at J, with 16 bases in the middle. This CDR3 spans 16 amino acids. Germline values: CDR1 LNHNV, CDR2 YYDKDF (reference sequence). The CDR3 DNA is TGTGCCACCAGCAGAGTGGGCAGTGAGGCGATCTACGAGCAGTACTTC. It translates to CATSRVGSEAIYEQYF.

The sample holds many counts of this clonotype. V is TRBV14 and J is TRBJ2-1; unclear D gene. In germline, CDR1 is SGHDN, CDR2 FVKESK. The V end lost 4 bases, the J end lost 8 bases, and 6 bases lay between the germline ends. The CDR3 sequence is 11 residues long. Here the CDR3 DNA reads TGTGCCAGCAGCCCCGCGTATGAGCAGTTCTTC. It codes for CASSPAYEQFF.

This rearrangement joins TRBV10-3 to TRBJ2-3; TRBD1 aligns across 8 bases. CDR3 length: 17 residues. The V gene's germline CDR1 is ENHRY and CDR2 SYGVKD. V was clipped by 7 bases and J by 2 bases; unmatched bases: 14. Here the CDR3 DNA reads TGTGCCATCAATGCGGCGCATTCGGGACAGGTCACAGATACGCAGTATTTT. Its protein product is CAINAAHSGQVTDTQYF.